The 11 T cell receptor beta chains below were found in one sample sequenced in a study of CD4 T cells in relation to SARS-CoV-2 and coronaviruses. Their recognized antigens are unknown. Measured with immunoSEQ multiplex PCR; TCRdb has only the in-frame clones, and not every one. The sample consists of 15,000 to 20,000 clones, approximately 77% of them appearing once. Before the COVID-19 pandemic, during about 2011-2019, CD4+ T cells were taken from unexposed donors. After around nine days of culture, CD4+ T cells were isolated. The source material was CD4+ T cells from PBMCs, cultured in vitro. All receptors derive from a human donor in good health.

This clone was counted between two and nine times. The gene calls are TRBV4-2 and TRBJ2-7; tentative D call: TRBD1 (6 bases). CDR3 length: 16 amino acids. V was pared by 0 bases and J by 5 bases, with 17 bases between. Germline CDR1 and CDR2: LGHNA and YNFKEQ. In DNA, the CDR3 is TGTGCCAGCAGCCAAGATCCCACAGGGACCCCCAACGAGCAGTACTTC. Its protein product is CASSQDPTGTPNEQYF.

The CDR3 sequence is CAISDQIGGRELRYQETQYF. Written as DNA, the CDR3 is TGTGCCATCAGTGACCAAATTGGCGGGAGGGAACTTCGGTACCAAGAGACCCAGTACTTC. The chain has TRBV10-3 and TRBJ2-5; 9 nucleotides line up with TRBD2. Trimming removed 3 bases from V and 0 bases from J; junction bases left unmatched: 17. This CDR3 has 20 amino acids. Germline CDR1 reads ENHRY; CDR2 reads SYGVKD.

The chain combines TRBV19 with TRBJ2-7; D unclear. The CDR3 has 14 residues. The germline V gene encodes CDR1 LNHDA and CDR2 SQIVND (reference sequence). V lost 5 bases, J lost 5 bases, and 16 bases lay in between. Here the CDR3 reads CASSSYSARDEQYF. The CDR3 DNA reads TGTGCCAGTAGTTCCTACTCCGCCCGGGACGAGCAGTACTTC.

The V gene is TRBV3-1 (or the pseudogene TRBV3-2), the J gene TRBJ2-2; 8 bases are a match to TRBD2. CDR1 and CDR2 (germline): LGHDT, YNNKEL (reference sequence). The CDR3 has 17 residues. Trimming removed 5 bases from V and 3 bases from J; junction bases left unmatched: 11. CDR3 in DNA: TGTGCCAGCAGCTCCCGACGGACTAGCTGGGACACCGGGGAGCTGTTTTTT. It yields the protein CASSSRRTSWDTGELFF.

For the CDR3, the DNA is TGTGCCAGCAGCTTGCCGGCAGGATCCTACGAGCAGTACTTC. Translating gives CASSLPAGSYEQYF. This chain links TRBV5-6 with TRBJ2-7, with unresolved D. Per the germline V gene, CDR1 is SGHDT and CDR2 is YYEEEE. V was pared by 1 base and J by 1 base, with 9 bases between. The CDR3 sequence is 14 residues long. Supplemented by reference TRBV5-6 and TRBJ2-7, the full variable domain reads DAGVTQSPTHLIKTRGQQVTLRCSPKSGHDTVSWYQQALGQGPQFIFQYYEEEERQRGNFPDRFSGHQFPNYSSELNVNALLLGDSALYLCASSLPAGSYEQYFGPGTRLTVT.

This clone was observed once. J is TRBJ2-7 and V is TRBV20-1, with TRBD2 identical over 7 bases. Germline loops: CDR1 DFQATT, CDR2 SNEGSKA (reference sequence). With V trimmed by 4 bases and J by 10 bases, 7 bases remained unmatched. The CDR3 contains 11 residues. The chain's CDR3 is CSAMGGSLQYF. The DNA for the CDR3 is TGCAGTGCTATGGGCGGGAGTCTTCAGTACTTC.

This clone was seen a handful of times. The CDR3 DNA sequence: TGTGCCAGCAGTTACCCAGGGGGCGCTGGCTACACCTTC. Translating gives CASSYPGGAGYTF. This chain links TRBV27 with TRBJ1-2; 8 bases map to TRBD1. Germline lookup yields CDR1 MNHEY and CDR2 SMNVEV (reference sequence). J gave up 7 bases and V 4 bases, and 5 bases lay outside the gene matches. This CDR3 region has 13 residues.

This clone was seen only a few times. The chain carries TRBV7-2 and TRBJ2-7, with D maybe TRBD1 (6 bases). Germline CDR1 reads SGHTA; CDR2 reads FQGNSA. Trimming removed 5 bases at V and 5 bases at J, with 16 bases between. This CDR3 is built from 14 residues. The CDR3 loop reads CASSPTGVSHEQYF. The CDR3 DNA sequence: TGTGCCAGCAGCCCGACAGGAGTATCCCACGAGCAGTACTTC.

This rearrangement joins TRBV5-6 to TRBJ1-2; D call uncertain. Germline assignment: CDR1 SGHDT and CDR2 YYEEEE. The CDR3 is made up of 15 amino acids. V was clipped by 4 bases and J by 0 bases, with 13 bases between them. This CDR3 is CASSKQHLSNYGYTF. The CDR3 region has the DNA TGTGCCAGCAGCAAACAACACCTTTCTAACTATGGCTACACCTTC.

CDR3: CASSQDLEGGNNEQFF. CDR3 DNA: TGTGCCAGCAGCCAAGATCTGGAGGGAGGGAACAATGAGCAGTTCTTC. V usage is TRBV3-1 (or the pseudogene TRBV3-2) and J usage is TRBJ2-1; TRBD2 matches 7 bases. The CDR3 extends over 16 amino acids. The V segment lost 0 bases and the J segment 5 bases; nucleotides outside the gene matches: 7. Looked up from germline, CDR1 is LGHDT and CDR2 is YNNKEL (reference sequence).

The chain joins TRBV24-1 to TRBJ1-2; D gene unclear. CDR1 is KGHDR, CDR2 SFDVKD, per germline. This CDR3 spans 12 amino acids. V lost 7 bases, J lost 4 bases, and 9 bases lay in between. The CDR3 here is CATSTLGYGYTF. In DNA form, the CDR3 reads TGTGCCACCAGCACACTTGGCTATGGCTACACCTTC.